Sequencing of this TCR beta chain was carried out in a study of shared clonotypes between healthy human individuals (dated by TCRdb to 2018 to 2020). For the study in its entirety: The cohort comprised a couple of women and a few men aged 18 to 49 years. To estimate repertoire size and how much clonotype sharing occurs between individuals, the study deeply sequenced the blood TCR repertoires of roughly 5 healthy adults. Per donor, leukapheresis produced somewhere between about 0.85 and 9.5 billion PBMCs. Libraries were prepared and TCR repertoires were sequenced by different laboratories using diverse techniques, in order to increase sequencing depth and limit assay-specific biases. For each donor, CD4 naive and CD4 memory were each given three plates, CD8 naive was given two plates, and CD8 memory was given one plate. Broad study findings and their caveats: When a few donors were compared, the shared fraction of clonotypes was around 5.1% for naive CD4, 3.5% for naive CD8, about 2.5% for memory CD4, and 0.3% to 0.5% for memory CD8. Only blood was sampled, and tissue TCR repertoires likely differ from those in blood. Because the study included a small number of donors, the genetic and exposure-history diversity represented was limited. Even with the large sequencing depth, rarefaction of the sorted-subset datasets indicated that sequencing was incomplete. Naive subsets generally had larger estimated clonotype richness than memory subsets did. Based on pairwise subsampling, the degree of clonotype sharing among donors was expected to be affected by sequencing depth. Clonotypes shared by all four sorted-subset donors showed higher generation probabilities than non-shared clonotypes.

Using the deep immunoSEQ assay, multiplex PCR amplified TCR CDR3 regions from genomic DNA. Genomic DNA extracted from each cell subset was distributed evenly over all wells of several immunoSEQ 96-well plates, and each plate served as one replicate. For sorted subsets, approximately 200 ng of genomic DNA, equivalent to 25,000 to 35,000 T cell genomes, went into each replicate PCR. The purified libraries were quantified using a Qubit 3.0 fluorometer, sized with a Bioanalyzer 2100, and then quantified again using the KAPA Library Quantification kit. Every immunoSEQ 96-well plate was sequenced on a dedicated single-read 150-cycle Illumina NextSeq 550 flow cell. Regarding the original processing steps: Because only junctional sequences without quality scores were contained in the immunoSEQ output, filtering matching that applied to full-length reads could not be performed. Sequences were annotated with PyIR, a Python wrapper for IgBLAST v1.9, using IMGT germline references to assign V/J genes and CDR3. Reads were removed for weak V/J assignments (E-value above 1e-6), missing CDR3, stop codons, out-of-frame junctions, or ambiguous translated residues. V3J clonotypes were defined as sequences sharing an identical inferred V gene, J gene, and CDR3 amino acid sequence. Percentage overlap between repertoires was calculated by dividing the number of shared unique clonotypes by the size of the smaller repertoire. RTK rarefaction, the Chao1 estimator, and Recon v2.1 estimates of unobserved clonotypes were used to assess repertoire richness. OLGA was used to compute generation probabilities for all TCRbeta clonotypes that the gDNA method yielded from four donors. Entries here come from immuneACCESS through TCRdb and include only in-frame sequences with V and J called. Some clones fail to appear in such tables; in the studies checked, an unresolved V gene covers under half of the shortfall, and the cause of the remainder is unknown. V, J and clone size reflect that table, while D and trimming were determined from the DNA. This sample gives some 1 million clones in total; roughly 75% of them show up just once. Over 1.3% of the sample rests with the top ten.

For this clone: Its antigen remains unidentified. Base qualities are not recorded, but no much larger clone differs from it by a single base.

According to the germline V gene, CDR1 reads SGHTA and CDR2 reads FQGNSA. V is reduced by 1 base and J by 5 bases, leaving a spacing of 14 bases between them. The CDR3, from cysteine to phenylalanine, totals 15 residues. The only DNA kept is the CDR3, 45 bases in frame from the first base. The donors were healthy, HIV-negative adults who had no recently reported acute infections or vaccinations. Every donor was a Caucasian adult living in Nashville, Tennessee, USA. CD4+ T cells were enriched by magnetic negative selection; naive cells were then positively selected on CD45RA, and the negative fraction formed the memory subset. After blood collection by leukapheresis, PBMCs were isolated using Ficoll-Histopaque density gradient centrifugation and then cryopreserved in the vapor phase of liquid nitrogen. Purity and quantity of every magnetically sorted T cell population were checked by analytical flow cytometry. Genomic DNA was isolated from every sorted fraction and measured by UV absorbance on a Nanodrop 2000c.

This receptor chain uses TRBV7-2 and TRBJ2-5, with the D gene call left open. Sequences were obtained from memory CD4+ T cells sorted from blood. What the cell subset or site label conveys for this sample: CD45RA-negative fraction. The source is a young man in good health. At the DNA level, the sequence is TGTGCCAGCAGCTTAGTGGTGCTCGAAGGGGAGACCCAGTACTTC. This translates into CASSLVVLEGETQYF. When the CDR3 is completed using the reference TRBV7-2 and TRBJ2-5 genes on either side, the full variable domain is GAGVSQSPSNKVTEKGKDVELRCDPISGHTALYWYRQSLGQGLEFLIYFQGNSAPDKSGLPSDRFSAERTGGSVSTLTIQRTQQEDSAVYLCASSLVVLEGETQYFGPGTRLLVL.